This T cell receptor (beta chain) was captured in a study of early T cells in non-severe SARS-CoV-2 infection. Broader study findings: Matches to VDJdb favored anti-spike CD8 responses and missed private and CD4 specificities.

There are a few counts of this clonotype. Its target is unknown. Attachment of unique molecular identifiers to individual cDNA molecules was performed. MiXCR, run by TCRdb on the 5' RACE reads, gives a single entry per CDR3 protein. The table shows around 70,000 distinct CDR3 sequences, with about 12% occurring only once. The CDR3 extends over 13 amino acids. V was shortened by 5 bases and J by 7 bases, with 12 bases between the two germline ends. Germline assignment: CDR1 MDHEN and CDR2 SYDVKM. This receptor was identified in an adult who was a healthcare worker with PCR-confirmed SARS-CoV-2 infection or an uninfected control (not recorded which). The chain combines TRBV28 with TRBJ2-1, with D perhaps TRBD2 (6 bases). Sequencing was done on a sample of whole blood. The CDR3 nucleotides are TGTGCCAGCAGTGCTACTAGCAAGAATGAGCAGTTCTTC. Protein sequence: CASSATSKNEQFF.